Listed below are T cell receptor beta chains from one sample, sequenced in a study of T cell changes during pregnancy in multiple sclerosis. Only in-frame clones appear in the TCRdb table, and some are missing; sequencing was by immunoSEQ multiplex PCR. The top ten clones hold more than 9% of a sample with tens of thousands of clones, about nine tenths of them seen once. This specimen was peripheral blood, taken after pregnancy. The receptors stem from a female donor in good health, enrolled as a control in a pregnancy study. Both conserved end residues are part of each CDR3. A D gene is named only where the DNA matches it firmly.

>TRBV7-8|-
CASSLGAGTEAFF
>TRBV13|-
CASSLRTFNRTQYF
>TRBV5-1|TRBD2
CASSPGLAVTNTGELFF
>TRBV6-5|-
CASSNRVNEQFF
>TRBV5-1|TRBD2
CASRQGTSRDIQYF
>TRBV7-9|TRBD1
CASSSGTGSSGNTIYF
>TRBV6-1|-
CASSEVGLPVNYGYTF
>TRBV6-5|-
CASSWASWEKLFF
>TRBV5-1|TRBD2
CASGVSGGHYNEQFF
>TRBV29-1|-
CSVVGSITGELFF
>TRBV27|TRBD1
CASMEGADNSPLHF
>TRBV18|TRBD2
CASSPYMMTSGNTGELFF
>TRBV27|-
CASSQGNQPQHF
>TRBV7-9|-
CASSSQGNEQFF
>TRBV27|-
CASSSTGLGTEAFF
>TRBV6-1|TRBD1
CASSLGQGETQYF
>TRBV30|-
CAWRGEREDQPQHF
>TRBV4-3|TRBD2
CASSQGLAGYNEQFF
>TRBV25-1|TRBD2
CASSEPGTSAYNEQFF
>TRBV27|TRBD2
CASAGLAGGPIYNEQFF
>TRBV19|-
CASSTLRGSSYEQYF
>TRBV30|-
CAWSGLPNYGYTF
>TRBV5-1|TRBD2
CASRERAGDRNEQFF
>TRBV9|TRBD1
CASSPGQGVDEQFF
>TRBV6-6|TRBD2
CASSLLAGAYNEQFF
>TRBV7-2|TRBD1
CASSLLGGGTGEKLFF
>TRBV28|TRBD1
CASSTGQAIIGYTF
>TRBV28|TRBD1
CASSPGQGRYGYTF
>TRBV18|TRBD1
CASSPGQGVPPQHF
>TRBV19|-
CASSPGGTDTQYF
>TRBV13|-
CASSLAERSYNEQFF
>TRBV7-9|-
CASRSRGSIMNTEAFF
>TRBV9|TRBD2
CASSVDSGGPSETQYF
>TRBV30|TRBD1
CAWRGRGRQETQYF
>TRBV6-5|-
CASSSGSRGSGEQYF
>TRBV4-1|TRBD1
CASSQGSGDRGTQYF
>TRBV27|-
CASARGSYNEQFF
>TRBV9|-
CASSPSDTEAFF
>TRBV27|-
CASSLSGFENTQYF
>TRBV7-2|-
CASSLITEMNTEAFF
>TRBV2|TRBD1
CASSEARGKETQYF
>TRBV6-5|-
CATHGVFAGELFF
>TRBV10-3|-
CAVDTTDTQYF
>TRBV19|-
CASSHPGDKTYEQYF
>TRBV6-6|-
CASSLNTRETQYF
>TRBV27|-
CASSFSVGVQETQYF
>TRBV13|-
CASSLDERPYEQYF
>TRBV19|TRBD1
CASSFLGQGGGNTIYF
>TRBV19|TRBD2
CASRTSGTDTQYF
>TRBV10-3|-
CATAALEGNTGELFF
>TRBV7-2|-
CASSLDSLRNEQFF
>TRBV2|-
CAELGGEGAFF
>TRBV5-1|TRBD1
CASSLRPGGEAFF
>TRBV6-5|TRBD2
CASSFLAGGRNNEQFF
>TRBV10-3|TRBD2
CAISESGLAGRDEQYF
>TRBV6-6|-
CASARSSGYTDTQYF
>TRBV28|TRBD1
CASSPDRGPNKLFF
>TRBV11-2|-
CASSLSPQGMNGYTF